This T cell receptor (beta chain) came from a study of T cell responses to AZD1222 COVID-19 vaccine. About the research overall: Timing groups of about 4 and about 12 weeks for second doses were pooled. Findings and limits, study-wide: The donors showed a predominance of white British ancestry and of females, with possible underestimation of clonal diversity. After two AZD1222 doses, spike-specific TCR breadth and depth rose versus day 0.

TCRdb's table, derived via immunoSEQ multiplex PCR, lists solely in-frame clones and lacks some. The table records 100,000 to 150,000 clones, over 75% of them present only once. Remarks on this clone: No antigen is known for it.

The sequences come from peripheral blood, collected on day 0 of AZD1222 vaccination. The TCR was taken from an adult in good health.

The CDR3 sequence is CASRWGQGTYEQYF. The CDR3 nucleotides read TGTGCCAGCAGGTGGGGACAGGGGACGTACGAGCAGTACTTC. The chain joins TRBV6-5 to TRBJ2-7; 10 bases are shared with TRBD1. The CDR3 covers 14 residues. The germline CDR1 and CDR2 sequences are MNHEY and SVGAGI. With 6 bases clipped from V and 4 bases from J, the junction kept 6 bases outside the gene matches.